These 5 T cell receptor beta chains originate from one sample sequenced in a study of T cells in Graves' hyperthyroidism and ophthalmopathy. The CDR3 regions of TCR beta were amplified from RNA transcripts. In the first-round RT-PCR of the TCR CDR3, the HTBI primer set was used. Each CDR3 protein is one row after TCRdb ran MiXCR on the multiplex PCR reads. Here the sample spans about 180,000 distinct CDR3 sequences, approximately 17% being singletons. Sequences were obtained from blood. The receptors come from a woman aged 50 to 65 with Graves' hyperthyroidism.

This clonotype came up many times. The junction does not match germline at one end; this may be a read error. The chain joins TRBV6-5 to TRBJ2-2; D ambiguous. CDR1 is MNHEY and CDR2 is SVGAGI in the germline V gene. This CDR3 has 14 residues. CDR3 in DNA: TGTGCCAGCAGTTACTCGTCGAATACCGGGGAGCTGTTTTTT. This translates into CASSYSSNTGELFF.

In its sample, this clonotype was seen many times. This chain links TRBV11-2 with TRBJ2-1, with 11 bases identical to TRBD2. The germline V gene has CDR1 SGHAT and CDR2 FQNNGV. Trimming at V came to 0 bases and at J to 7 bases, leaving 5 bases not matched to a gene. CDR3 length: 16 residues. The CDR3 sequence is CASSLDRPSGGNEQFF. The CDR3 DNA sequence: TGTGCCAGCAGCTTAGATCGCCCTAGCGGGGGGAATGAGCAGTTCTTC.

The chain joins TRBV12-5 to TRBJ2-1; D not certain. This CDR3 contains 15 residues. The V gene's germline CDR1 is LGHNT and CDR2 FRNRAP. Trimming left V 5 bases short and J 1 base short, with 12 bases between. The CDR3 bases are TGTGCTAGTGGTCCAGACGGCTTATCCTACAATGAGCAGTTCTTC. Its translation: CASGPDGLSYNEQFF.

The table lists this clonotype with many counts. V is TRBV19 and J is TRBJ1-6, with 11 bases identical to TRBD1. Germline V gene lookup returns CDR1 LNHDA and CDR2 SQIVND (reference sequence). This CDR3 has 15 residues. J was trimmed by 7 bases and V by 5 bases; bases with no gene match: 4. Written as DNA, the CDR3 is TGTGCCAGTAGTGGACAGGGGGCAAGGAATTCACCCCTCCACTTT. Protein product: CASSGQGARNSPLHF.

This clonotype was recorded at least ten times. The chain is built from TRBV6-1 and TRBJ1-1; D is undetermined. V gave up 5 bases and J gave up 4 bases, with 11 bases separating them. The CDR3 has 13 residues. CDR1 is MNHNS, CDR2 SASEGT, per germline. CDR3 nucleotide sequence: TGTGCCAGCAGTTTCGGACTCATCACTGAAGCTTTCTTT. Translation gives CASSFGLITEAFF.